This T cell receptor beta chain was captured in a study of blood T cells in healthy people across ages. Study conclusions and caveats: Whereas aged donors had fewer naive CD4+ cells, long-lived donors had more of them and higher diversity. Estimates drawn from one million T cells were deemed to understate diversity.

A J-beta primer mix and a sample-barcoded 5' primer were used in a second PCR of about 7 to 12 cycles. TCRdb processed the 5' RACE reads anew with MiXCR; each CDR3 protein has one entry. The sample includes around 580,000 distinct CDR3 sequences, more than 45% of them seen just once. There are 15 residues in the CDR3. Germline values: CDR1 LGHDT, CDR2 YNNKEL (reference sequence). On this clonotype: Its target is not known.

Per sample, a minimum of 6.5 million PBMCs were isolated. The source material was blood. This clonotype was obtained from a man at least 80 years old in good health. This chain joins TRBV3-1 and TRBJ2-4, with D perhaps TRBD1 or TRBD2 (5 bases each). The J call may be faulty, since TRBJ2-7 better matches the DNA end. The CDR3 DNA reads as TGTGCCAGCAGCCAAGATCGACGGGGCTTCGGCGAGCAGTACTTC. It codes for CASSQDRRGFGEQYF.